This T cell receptor (beta chain) is drawn from a study of blood T cells in healthy people across ages. Using a J-beta primer mix together with a sample-barcoded 5' primer, a second PCR was run for roughly 6 to 11 cycles. One entry per CDR3 protein results from TCRdb running MiXCR on the 5' RACE reads. The data hold 850,000 to 1,300,000 distinct CDR3 sequences, with under 55% observed a single time. Germline V gene data show CDR1 as SGHRS and CDR2 as YFSETQ. CDR3 length: 14 residues. As for this clonotype: A read error may explain this, as a much larger clone is one base away.

The chain uses TRBV5-1 and TRBJ2-1; no clear D gene. The tail of the sequence fits TRBJ2-7 better, so the J call may be wrong. The source material was blood. This TCR came from a woman in her fifties or sixties in good health. The CDR3 is CASSLPESYNEQYF. CDR3 DNA sequence: TGCGCCAGCAGCTTACCAGAAAGCTACAATGAGCAGTACTTC.